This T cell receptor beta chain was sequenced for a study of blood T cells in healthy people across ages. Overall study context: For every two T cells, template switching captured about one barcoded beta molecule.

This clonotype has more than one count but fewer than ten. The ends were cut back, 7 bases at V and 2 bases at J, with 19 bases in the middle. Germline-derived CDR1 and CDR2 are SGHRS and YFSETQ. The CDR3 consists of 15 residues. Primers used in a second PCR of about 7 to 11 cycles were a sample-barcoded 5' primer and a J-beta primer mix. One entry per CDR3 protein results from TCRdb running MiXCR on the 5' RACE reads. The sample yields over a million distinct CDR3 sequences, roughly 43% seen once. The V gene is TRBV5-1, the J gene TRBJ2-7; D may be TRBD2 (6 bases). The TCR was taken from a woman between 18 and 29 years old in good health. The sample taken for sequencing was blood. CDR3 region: CASSLYRENPYEQYF. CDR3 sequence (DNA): TGCGCCAGCTCATTATACCGGGAGAACCCCTACGAGCAGTACTTC.